The sequence of this T cell receptor beta chain was determined in a study of blood T cell repertoires in COVID-19. About the study: Acute-phase and convalescent COVID-19 samples originated in the United States, Italy and Spain. PBMCs, B-cell-depleted T cells, or T cells were the source of the cDNA or gDNA that made up the material.

Data came from immunoSEQ multiplex PCR; TCRdb stores just in-frame clones and leaves some out. The sample includes about 200,000 clones, roughly 80% seen only once; the top ten take roughly 7%. This CDR3 is built from 14 residues. V was pared by 2 bases and J by 5 bases, with 12 bases between. Germline CDR1 is SGHTA and CDR2 is FQGTGA. Enrolled through a virtual design, the participants were between roughly 18 and 90 years of age and came from some 26 US areas. The receptor was isolated from a man aged 35 to 55 who had recovered from COVID-19. This chain links TRBV7-3 with TRBJ2-5; D is perhaps TRBD1 (5 bases). The specimen sequenced was PBMCs or T cells enriched from blood (not recorded which). In nucleotides, the CDR3 is TGTGCCAGCAGCTTAGGGGCAGGGCGGGAGACCCAGTACTTC. This sequence encodes CASSLGAGRETQYF. The full variable domain, its missing parts supplied by reference TRBV7-3 and TRBJ2-5, is GAGVSQTPSNKVTEKGKYVELRCDPISGHTALYWYRQSLGQGPEFLIYFQGTGAADDSGLPNDRFFAVRPEGSVSTLKIQRTERGDSAVYLCASSLGAGRETQYFGPGTRLLVL.